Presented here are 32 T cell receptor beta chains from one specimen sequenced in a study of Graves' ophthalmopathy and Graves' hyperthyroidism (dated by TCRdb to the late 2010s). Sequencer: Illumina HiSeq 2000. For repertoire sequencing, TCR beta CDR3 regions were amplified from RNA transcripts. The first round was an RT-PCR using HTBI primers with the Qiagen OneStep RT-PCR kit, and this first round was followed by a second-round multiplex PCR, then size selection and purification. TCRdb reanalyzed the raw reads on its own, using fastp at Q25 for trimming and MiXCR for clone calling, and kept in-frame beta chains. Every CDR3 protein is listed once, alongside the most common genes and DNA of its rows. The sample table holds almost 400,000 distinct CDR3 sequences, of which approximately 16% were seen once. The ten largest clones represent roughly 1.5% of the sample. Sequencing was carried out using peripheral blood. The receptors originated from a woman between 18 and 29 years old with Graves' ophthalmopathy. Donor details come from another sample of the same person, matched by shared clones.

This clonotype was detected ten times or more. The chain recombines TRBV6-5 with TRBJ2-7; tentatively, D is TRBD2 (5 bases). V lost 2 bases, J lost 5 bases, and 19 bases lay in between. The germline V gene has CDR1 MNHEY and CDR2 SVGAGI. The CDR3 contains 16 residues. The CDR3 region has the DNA TGTGCCAGCAGTTACGTTAGAGGGTGGACCTTCGACGAGCAGTACTTC. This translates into CASSYVRGWTFDEQYF.

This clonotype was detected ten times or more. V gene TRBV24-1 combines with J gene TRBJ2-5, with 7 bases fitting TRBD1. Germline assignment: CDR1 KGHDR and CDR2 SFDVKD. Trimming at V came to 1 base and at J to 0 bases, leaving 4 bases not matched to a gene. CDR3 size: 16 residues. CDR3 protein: CATSDFGQAHQETQYF. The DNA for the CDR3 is TGTGCCACCAGTGATTTCGGACAGGCGCACCAAGAGACCCAGTACTTC.

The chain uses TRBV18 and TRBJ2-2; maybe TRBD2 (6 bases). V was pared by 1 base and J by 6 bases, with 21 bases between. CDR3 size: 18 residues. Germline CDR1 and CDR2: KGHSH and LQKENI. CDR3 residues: CASSPQSANGRFPGELFF. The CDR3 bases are TGTGCCAGCTCACCACAATCGGCGAACGGGAGATTTCCCGGGGAGCTGTTTTTT.

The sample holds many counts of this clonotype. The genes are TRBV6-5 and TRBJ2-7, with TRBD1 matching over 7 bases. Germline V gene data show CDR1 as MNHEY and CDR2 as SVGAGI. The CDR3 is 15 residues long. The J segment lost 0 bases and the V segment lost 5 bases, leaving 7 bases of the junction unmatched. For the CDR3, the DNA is TGTGCCAGCAGTACGACAGGGCCTAGCTCCTACGAGCAGTACTTC. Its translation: CASSTTGPSSYEQYF.

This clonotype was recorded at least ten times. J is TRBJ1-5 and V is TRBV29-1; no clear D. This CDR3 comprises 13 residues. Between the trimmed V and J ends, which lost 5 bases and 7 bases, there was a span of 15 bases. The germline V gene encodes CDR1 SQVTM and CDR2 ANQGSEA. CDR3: CSVHVGTGQPQHF. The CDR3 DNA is TGCAGCGTTCACGTCGGAACGGGGCAGCCCCAGCATTTT.

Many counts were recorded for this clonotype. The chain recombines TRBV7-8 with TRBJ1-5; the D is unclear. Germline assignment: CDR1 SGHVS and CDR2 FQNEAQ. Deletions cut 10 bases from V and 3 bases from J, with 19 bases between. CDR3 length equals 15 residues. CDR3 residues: CATATRYGDNQPQHF. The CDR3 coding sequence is TGTGCCACCGCAACACGGTACGGCGACAATCAGCCCCAGCATTTT.

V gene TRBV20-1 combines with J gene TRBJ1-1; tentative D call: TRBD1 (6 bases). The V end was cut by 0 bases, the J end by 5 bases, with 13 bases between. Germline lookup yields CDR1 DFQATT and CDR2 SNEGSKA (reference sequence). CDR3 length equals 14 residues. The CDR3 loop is CSARDPEGGTEAFF. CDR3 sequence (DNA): TGCAGTGCTAGAGATCCCGAGGGGGGGACTGAAGCTTTCTTT.

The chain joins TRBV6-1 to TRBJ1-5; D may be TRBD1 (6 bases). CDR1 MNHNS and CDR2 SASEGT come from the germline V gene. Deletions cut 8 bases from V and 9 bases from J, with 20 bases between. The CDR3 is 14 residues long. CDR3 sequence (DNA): TGTGCCAGCTCCGACCGGGGCAGGGGAGGGCCCCAGCATTTT. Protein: CASSDRGRGGPQHF.

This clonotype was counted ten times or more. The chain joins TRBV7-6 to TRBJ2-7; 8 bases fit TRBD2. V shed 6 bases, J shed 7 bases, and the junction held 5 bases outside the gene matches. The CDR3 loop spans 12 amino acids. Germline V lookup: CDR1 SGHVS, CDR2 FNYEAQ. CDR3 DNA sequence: TGTGCCAGCAGTCCGGGAGGGGCGGAGCAGTACTTC. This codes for CASSPGGAEQYF.

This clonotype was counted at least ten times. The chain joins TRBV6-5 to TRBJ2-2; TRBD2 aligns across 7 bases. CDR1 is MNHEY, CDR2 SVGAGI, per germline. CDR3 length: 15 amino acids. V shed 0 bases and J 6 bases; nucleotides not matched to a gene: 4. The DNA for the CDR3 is TGTGCCAGCAGTTACTCGCAGGGAGGGGCCGGGGAGCTGTTTTTT. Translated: CASSYSQGGAGELFF.

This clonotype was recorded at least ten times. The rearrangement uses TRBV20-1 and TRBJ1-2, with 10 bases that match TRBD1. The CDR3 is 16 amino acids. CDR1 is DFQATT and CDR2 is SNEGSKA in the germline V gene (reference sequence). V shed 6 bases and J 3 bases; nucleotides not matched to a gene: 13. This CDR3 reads CSASGTGVAFDYGYTF. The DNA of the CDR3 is TGCAGTGCCAGCGGGACAGGGGTCGCCTTCGACTATGGCTACACCTTC.

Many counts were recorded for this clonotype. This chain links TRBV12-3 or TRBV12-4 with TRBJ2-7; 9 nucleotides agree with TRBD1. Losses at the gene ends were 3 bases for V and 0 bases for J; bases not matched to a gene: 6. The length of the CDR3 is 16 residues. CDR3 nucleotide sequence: TGTGCCAGCAGTTTCGGAGGACAGGGGATCTCCTACGAGCAGTACTTC. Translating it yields CASSFGGQGISYEQYF.

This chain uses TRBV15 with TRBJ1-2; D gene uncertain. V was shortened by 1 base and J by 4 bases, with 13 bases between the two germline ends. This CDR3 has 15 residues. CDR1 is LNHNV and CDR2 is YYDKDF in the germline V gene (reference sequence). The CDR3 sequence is CATSRAPGASYGYTF. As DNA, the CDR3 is TGTGCCACCAGCAGAGCCCCGGGAGCGTCCTATGGCTACACCTTC.

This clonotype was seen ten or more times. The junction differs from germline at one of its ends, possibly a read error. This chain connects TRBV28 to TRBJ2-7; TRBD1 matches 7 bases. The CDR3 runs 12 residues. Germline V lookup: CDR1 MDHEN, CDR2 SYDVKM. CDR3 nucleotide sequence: TGTGCCAGCAGCTTATCAGGGGGCGAGCAGTACTTC. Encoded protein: CASSLSGGEQYF.

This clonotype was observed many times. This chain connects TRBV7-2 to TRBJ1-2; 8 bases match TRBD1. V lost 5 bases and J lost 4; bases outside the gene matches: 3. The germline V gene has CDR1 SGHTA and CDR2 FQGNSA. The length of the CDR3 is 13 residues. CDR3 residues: CASSPGQVYGYTF. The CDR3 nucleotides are TGTGCCAGCAGCCCGGGACAGGTCTATGGCTACACCTTC.

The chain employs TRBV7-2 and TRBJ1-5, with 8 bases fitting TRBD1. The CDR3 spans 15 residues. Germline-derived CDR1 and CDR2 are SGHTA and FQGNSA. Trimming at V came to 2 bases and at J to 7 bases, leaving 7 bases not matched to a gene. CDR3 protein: CASSLPGGARQPQHF. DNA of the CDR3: TGTGCCAGCAGCTTACCAGGGGGCGCGCGGCAGCCCCAGCATTTT.

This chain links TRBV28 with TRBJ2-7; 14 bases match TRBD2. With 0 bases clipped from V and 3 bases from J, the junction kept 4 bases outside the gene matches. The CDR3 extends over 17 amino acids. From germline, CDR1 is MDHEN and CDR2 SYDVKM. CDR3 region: CASSLWVGTSGSYEQYF. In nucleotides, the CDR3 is TGTGCCAGCAGTTTATGGGTGGGGACTAGCGGGAGCTACGAGCAGTACTTC.

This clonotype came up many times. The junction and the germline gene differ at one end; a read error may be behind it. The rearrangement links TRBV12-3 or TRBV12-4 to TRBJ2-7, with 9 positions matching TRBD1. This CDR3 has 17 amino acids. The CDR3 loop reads CASSLGVVGTGIYEQYF. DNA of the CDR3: TGTGCCAGCAGCTTAGGGGTAGTCGGGACAGGGATCTACGAGCAGTACTTC.

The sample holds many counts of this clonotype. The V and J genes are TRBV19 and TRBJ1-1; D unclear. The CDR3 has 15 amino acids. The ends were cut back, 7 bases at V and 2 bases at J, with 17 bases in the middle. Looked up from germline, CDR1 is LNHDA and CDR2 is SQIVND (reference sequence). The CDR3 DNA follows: TGTGCCAGTACCGATATAGCGTCAGGAAACACTGAAGCTTTCTTT. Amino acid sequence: CASTDIASGNTEAFF.

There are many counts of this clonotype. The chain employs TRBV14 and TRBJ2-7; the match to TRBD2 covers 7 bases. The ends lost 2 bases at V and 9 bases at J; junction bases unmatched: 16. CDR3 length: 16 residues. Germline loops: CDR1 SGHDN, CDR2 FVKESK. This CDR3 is CASSQQAGPTPRRQYF. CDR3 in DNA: TGTGCCAGCAGCCAACAAGCGGGACCAACCCCCCGGCGGCAGTACTTC.

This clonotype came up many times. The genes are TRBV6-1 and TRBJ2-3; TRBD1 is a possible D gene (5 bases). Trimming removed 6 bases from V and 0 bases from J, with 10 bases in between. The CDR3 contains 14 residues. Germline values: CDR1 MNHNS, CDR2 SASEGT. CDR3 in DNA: TGTGCCAGCAGCGAACAGGCTAGCACAGATACGCAGTATTTT. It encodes CASSEQASTDTQYF.

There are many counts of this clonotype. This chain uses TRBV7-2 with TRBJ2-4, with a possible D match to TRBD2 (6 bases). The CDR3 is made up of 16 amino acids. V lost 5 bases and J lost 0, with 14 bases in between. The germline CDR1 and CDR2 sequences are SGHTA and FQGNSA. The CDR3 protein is CASSPGVLLAKNIQYF. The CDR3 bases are TGTGCCAGCAGCCCGGGGGTCTTACTAGCCAAAAACATTCAGTACTTC.

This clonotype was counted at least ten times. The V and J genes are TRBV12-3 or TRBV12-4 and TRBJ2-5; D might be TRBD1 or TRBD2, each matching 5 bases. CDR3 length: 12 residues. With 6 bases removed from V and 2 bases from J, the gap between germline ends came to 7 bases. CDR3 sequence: CASRGVQETQYF. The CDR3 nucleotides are TGTGCCAGCAGGGGGGTACAAGAGACCCAGTACTTC.

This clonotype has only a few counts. The CDR3 sequence: CASRTPTGVVETQYF. As DNA, the CDR3 is TGTGCCAGCAGGACCCCGACAGGGGTAGTTGAGACCCAGTACTTC. This chain uses TRBV6-1 with TRBJ2-5; 8 bases line up with TRBD1. Trimming removed 6 bases from V and 5 bases from J; junction bases left unmatched: 11. The germline V gene has CDR1 MNHNS and CDR2 SASEGT. The CDR3 contains 15 residues.

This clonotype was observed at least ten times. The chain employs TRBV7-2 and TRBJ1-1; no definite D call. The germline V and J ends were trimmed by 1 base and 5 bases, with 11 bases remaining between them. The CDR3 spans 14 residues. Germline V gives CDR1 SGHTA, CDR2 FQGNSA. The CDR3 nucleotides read TGTGCCAGCAGCTTAGGGAGGTGGAAGACTGAAGCTTTCTTT. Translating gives CASSLGRWKTEAFF.

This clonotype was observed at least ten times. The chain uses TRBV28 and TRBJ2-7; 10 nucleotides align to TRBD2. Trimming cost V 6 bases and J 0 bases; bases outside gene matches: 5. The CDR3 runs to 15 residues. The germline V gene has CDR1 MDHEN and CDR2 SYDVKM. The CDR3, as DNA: TGTGCCAGCAGCTCCCCTAGCGGGAGCTCCTACGAGCAGTACTTC. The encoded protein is CASSSPSGSSYEQYF.

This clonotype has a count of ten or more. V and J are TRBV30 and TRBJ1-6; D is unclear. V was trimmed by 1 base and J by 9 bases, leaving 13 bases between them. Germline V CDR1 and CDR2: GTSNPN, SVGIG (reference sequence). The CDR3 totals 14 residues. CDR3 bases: TGTGCCTGGAGTGATGGAGTGCAGGTTTCACCCCTCCACTTT. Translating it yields CAWSDGVQVSPLHF. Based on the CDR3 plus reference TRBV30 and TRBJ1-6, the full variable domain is SQTIHQWPATLVQPVGSPLSLECTVEGTSNPNLYWYRQAAGRGLQLLFYSVGIGQISSEVPQNLSASRPQDRQFILSSKKLLLSDSGFYLCAWSDGVQVSPLHFGNGTRLTVT.

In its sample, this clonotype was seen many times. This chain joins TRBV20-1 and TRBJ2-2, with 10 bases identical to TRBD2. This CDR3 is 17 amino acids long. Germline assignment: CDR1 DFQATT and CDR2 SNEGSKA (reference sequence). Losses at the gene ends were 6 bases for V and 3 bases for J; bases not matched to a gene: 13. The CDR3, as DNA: TGCAGTGCCCCCATCTGGCTAGCGGGAGCGGACACCGGGGAGCTGTTTTTT. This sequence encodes CSAPIWLAGADTGELFF.

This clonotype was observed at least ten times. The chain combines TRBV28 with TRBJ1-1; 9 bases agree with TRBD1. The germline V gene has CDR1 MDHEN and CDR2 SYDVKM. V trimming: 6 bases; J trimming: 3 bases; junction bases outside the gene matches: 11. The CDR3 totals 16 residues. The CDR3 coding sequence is TGTGCCAGCAGCCGCACAGGGGGCGCTGGCTACACTGAAGCTTTCTTT. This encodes CASSRTGGAGYTEAFF.

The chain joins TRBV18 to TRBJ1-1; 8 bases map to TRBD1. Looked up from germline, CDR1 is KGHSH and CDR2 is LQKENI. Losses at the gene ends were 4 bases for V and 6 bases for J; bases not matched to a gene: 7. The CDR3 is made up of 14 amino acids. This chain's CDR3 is CASSLGQGRSEAFF. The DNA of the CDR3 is TGTGCCAGCTCACTTGGACAGGGAAGGTCTGAAGCTTTCTTT.

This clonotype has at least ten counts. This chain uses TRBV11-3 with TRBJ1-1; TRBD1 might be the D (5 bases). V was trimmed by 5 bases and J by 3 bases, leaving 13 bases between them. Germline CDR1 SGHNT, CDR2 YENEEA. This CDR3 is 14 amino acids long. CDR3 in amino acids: CASSPHRGDTEAFF. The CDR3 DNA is TGTGCCAGCAGCCCCCACAGAGGGGACACTGAAGCTTTCTTT.

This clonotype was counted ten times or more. The CDR3, as DNA: TGTGCCAGCAGTCGGAAGCTCGAGCAGTACTTC. Protein: CASSRKLEQYF. The chain employs TRBV28 and TRBJ2-7; no firm D call. Trimming stripped 5 bases from V and 6 bases from J, with 8 bases between. Germline V gene lookup returns CDR1 MDHEN and CDR2 SYDVKM. CDR3 length: 11 residues.